Included here is one TCR beta chain sequence, with context. This sample is drawn from a study of blood T cell repertoires in COVID-19. This CDR3 region has 14 residues. The V gene lost 1 base and the J gene lost 6 bases, with 13 bases spanning the gap. Germline-derived CDR1 and CDR2 are LGHDT and YNNKEL (reference sequence). TCRdb's table, derived via immunoSEQ multiplex PCR, lists solely in-frame clones and lacks some. This table holds 200,000 to 250,000 clones, approximately 82% found once. This chain connects TRBV3-1 (or the pseudogene TRBV3-2) to TRBJ2-7; tentatively, D is TRBD1 (5 bases). The receptor's source is a woman aged 40 to 50 with acute or convalescent COVID-19. Sequences were obtained from peripheral blood. The CDR3 bases are TGTGCCAGCAGCCAAGTTTTCCCCCAGGGCGAGCAGTACTTC. This sequence encodes CASSQVFPQGEQYF.